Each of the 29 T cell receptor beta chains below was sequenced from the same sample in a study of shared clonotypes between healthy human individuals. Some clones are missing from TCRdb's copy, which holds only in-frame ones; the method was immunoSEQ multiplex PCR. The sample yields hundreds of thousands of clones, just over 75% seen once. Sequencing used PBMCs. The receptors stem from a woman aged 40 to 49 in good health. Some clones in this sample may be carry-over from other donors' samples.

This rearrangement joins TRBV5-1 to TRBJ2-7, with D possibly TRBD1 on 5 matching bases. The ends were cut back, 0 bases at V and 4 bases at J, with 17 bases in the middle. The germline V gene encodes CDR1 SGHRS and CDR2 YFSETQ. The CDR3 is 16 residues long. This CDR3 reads CASSLALGGRAYEQYF. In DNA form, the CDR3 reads TGCGCCAGCAGCTTGGCCCTCGGTGGCAGGGCGTACGAGCAGTACTTC.

In DNA, the CDR3 is TGTGCCAGTAGTCCGAACGGGGAGATTGCGCAGTATTTT. It codes for CASSPNGEIAQYF. The genes are TRBV19 and TRBJ2-3; D might be TRBD2 (5 bases). This CDR3 spans 13 amino acids. The germline V and J ends were trimmed by 5 bases and 10 bases, with 16 bases remaining between them. The germline gives CDR1 LNHDA, CDR2 SQIVND (reference sequence).

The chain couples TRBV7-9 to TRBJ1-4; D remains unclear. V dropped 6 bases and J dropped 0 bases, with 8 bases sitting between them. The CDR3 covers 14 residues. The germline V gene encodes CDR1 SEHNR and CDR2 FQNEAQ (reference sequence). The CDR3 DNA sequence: TGTGCCAGCAGTCGACGGTCAACTAATGAAAAACTGTTTTTT. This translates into CASSRRSTNEKLFF.

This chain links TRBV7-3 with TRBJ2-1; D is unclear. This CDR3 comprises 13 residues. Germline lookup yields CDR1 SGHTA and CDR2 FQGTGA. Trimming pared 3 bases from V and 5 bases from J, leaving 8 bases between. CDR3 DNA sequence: TGTGCCAGCAGCTTCGGAACTCACAATGAGCAGTTCTTC. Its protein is CASSFGTHNEQFF.

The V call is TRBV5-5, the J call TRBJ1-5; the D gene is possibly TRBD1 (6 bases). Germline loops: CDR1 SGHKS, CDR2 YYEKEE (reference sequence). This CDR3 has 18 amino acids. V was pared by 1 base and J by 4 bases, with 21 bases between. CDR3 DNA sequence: TGTGCCAGCAGCTTGAGTTGGACAGCGGGACCGGAGAATCAGCCCCAGCATTTT. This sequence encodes CASSLSWTAGPENQPQHF.

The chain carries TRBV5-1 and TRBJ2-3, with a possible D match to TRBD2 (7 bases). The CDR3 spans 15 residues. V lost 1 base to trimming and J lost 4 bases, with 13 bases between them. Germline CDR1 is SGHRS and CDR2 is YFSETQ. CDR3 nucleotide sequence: TGCGCCAGCAGCTTGTTTGGGGGGGCATCAGATACGCAGTATTTT. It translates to CASSLFGGASDTQYF.

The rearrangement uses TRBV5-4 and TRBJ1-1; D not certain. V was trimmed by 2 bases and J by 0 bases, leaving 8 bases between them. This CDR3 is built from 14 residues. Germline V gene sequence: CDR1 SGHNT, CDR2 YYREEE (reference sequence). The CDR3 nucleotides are TGTGCCAGCAGCTTACTCGGGATGAACACTGAAGCTTTCTTT. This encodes CASSLLGMNTEAFF.

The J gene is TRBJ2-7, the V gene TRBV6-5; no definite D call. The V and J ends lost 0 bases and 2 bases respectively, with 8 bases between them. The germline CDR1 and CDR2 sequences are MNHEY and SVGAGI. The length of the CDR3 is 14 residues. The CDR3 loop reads CASSYSNPPYEQYF. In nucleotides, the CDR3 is TGTGCCAGCAGTTACTCGAACCCCCCCTACGAGCAGTACTTC.

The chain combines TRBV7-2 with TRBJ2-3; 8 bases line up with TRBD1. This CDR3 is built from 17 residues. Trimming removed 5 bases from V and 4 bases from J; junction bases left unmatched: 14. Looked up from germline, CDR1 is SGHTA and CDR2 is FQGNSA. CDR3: CASSPQFGDRGADTQYF. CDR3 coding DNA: TGTGCCAGCAGCCCCCAGTTTGGAGACAGGGGCGCAGATACGCAGTATTTT.

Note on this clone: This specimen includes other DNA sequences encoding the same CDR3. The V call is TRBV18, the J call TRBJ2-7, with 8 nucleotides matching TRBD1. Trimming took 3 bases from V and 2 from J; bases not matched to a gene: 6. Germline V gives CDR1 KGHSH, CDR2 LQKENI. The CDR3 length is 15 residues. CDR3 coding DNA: TGTGCCAGCTCACCCGGGACAGGCGACCCCTACGAGCAGTACTTC. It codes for CASSPGTGDPYEQYF.

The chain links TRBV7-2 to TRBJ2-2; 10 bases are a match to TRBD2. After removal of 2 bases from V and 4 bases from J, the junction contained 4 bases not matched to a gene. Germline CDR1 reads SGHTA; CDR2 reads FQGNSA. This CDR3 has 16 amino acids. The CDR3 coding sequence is TGTGCCAGCAGCTTACCTTCTAGCGGGAGCACCGGGGAGCTGTTTTTT. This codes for CASSLPSSGSTGELFF.

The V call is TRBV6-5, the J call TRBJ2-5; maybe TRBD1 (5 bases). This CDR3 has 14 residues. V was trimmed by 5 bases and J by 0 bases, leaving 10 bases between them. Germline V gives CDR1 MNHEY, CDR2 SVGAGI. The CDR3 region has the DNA TGTGCCAGCAGTCTCGACAGAGACCAAGAGACCCAGTACTTC. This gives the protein CASSLDRDQETQYF.

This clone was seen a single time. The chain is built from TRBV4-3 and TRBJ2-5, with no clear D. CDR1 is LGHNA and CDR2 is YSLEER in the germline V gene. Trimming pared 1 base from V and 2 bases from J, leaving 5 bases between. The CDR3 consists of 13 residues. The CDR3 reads CASSQGFQETQYF. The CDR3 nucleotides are TGCGCCAGCAGCCAAGGATTTCAAGAGACCCAGTACTTC.

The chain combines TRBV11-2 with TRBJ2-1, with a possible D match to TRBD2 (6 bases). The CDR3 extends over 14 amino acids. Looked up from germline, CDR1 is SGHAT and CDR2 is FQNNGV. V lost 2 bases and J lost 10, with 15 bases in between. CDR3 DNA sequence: TGTGCCAGCAGCTTAAAGGTGGGACTCGTGGAGCAGTTCTTC. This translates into CASSLKVGLVEQFF.

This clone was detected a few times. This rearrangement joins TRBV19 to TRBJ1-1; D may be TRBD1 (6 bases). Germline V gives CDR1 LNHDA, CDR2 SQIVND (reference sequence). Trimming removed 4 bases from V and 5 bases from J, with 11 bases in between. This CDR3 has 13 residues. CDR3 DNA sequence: TGTGCCAGTAGTAATACAGGGATTACTGAAGCTTTCTTT. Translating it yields CASSNTGITEAFF.

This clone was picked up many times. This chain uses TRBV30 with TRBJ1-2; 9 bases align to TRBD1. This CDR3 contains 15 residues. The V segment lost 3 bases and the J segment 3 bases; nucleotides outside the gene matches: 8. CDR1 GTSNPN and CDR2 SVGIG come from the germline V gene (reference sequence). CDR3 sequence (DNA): TGTGCCTGGAGCCGGGACAGGGATGGGGACTATGGCTACACCTTC. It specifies CAWSRDRDGDYGYTF.

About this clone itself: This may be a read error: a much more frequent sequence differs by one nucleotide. CDR3 residues: CSALAGAIYEQYF. CDR3 sequence (DNA): TGCAGCGCACTAGCGGGAGCGATTTACGAGCAGTACTTC. The gene calls are TRBV29-1 and TRBJ2-7, with 11 bases aligning to TRBD2. Germline values: CDR1 SQVTM, CDR2 ANQGSEA. The ends lost 7 bases at V and 4 bases at J; junction bases unmatched: 6. The CDR3 contains 13 residues.

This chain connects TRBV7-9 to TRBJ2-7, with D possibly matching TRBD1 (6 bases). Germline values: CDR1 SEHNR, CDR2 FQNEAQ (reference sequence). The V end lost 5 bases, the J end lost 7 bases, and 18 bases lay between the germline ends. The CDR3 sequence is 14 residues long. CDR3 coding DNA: TGTGCCAGCAGCCATGCCGGGACACTTACGGAGCAGTACTTC. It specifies CASSHAGTLTEQYF.

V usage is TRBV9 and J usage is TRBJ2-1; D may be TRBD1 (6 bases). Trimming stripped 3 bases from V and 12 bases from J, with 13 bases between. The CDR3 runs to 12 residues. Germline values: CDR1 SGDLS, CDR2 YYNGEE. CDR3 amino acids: CASSGREGGQFF. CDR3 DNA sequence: TGTGCCAGCAGCGGCCGGGAAGGGGGGCAGTTCTTC.

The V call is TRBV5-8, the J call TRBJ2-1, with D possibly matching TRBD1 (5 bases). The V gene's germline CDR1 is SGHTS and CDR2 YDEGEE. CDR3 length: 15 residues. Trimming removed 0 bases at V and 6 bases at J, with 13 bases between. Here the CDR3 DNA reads TGTGCCAGCAGCTTGGGCAGGGTTCCTGGCAATGAGCAGTTCTTC. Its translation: CASSLGRVPGNEQFF.

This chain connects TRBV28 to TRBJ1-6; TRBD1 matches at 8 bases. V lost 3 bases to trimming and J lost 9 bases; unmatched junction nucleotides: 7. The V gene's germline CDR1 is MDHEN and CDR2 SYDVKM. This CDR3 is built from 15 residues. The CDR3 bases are TGTGCCAGCAGTTTCACAGGGGGTTTGCCTTCACCCCTCCACTTT. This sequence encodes CASSFTGGLPSPLHF.

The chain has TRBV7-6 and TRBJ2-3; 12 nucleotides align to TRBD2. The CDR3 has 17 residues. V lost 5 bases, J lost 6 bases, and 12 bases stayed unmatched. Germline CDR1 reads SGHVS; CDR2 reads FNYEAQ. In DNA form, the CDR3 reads TGTGCCAGCAGCCCGGGGACTAGCGGGTTGGTGGTGGATACGCAGTATTTT. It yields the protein CASSPGTSGLVVDTQYF.

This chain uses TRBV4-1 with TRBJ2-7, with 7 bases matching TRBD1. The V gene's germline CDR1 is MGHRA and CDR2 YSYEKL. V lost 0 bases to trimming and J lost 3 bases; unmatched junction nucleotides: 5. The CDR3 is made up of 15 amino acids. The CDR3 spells CASSQETGFLYEQYF. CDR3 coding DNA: TGCGCCAGCAGCCAAGAGACAGGGTTCCTCTACGAGCAGTACTTC.

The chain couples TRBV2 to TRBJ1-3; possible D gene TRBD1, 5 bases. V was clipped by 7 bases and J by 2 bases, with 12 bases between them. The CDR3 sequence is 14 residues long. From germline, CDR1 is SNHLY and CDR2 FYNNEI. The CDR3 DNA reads TGTGCCAGCACCGCGACAGCGGCTGGAAACACCATATATTTT. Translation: CASTATAAGNTIYF.

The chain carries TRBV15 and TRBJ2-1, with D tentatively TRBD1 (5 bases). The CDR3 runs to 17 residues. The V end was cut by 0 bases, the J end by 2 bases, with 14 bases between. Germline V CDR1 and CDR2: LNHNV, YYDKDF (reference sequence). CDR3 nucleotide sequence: TGTGCCACCAGCAGAGATCTGTTCGCAGGGACCTACAATGAGCAGTTCTTC. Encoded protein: CATSRDLFAGTYNEQFF.

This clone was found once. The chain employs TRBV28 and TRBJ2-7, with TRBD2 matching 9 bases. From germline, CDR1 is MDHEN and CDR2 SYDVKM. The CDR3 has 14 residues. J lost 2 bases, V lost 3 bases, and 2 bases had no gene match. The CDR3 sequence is CASSFGGRAYEQYF. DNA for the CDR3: TGTGCCAGCAGTTTTGGCGGGAGGGCCTACGAGCAGTACTTC.

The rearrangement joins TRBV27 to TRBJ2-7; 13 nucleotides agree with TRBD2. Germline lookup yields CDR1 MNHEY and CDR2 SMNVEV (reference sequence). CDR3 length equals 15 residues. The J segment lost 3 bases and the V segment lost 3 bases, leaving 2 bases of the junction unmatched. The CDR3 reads CASSLGLAGFYEQYF. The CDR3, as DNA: TGTGCCAGCAGTTTGGGACTAGCGGGGTTCTACGAGCAGTACTTC.

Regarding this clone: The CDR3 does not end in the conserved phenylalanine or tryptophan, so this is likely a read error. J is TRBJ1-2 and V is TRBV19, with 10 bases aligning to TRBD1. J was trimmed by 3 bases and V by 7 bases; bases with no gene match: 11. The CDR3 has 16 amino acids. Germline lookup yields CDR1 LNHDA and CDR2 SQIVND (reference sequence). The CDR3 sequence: CASNSGTGDGDYGYTL. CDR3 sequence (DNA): TGTGCCAGTAATTCGGGGACAGGGGACGGGGACTATGGCTACACCCTC.

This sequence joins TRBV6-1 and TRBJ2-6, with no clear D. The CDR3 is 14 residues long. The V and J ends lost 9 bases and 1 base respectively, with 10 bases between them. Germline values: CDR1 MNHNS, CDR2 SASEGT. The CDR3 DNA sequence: TGTGCCAGTCGACGACCGTCTGGGGCCAACGTCCTGACTTTC. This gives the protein CASRRPSGANVLTF.